This TCR beta chain appears in the sequencing data of a study of T-cell reconstitution after alpha-beta-depleted transplantation in children. This clonotype has just a few counts. Unique molecular identifiers were incorporated into the prepared TCRbeta library. TCRdb ran MiXCR on the PCR reads and lists one entry per CDR3 protein. This sample has about 230,000 distinct CDR3 sequences, with approximately 9.5% found just once. The germline V and J ends were trimmed by 2 bases and 2 bases, with 14 bases remaining between them. Germline V gene data show CDR1 as SGHTA and CDR2 as FQGNSA. CDR3 size: 16 residues.

The TCR comes from a human donor who donated a stem cell graft to a child with acute lymphoblastic leukemia. The gene calls are TRBV7-2 and TRBJ2-3; TRBD1 is a possible D gene (6 bases). Sequencing was performed on PBMCs from the stem cell graft donor, taken from the stem cell graft. CDR3 region: CASSLYPQGFTDTQYF. As DNA, the CDR3 is TGTGCCAGCAGCTTATACCCCCAGGGGTTCACAGATACGCAGTATTTT.